These 2 T cell receptor beta chains came from one sample sequenced in a study of memory CD8 T cells in hepatitis C reinfection. Using immunoSEQ multiplex PCR, the repertoire was profiled, and TCRdb retains in-frame clones only, with some absent. This sample yields 35,000 to 50,000 clones, of which 70% to 90% are seen a single time; more than 0.95% belongs to the top ten. Time point specified: peak reinfection, 3 to 8 weeks after reinfection detection. Sorted cells were sequenced directly ex vivo without any in vitro expansion. Sequenced material: naive CD8+ T cells sorted from blood. The receptor set was obtained from a man younger than 35 with hepatitis C virus infection.

This clone occurred a few times. The J gene is TRBJ1-5, the V gene TRBV6-1, with D maybe TRBD1 (6 bases). From germline, CDR1 is MNHNS and CDR2 SASEGT. The V end lost 7 bases, the J end lost 3 bases, and 10 bases lay between the germline ends. The length of the CDR3 is 13 residues. The CDR3 region is CASNRDPNQPQHF. Here the CDR3 DNA reads TGTGCCAGCAACAGGGATCCCAATCAGCCCCAGCATTTT.

The genes are TRBV2 and TRBJ2-7, with a tentative D call TRBD2 (6 bases). Per germline, CDR1 SNHLY and CDR2 FYNNEI. The V end was cut by 3 bases, the J end by 6 bases, with 18 bases between. This CDR3 is 15 amino acids long. The chain's CDR3 is CASSDPPEGEGEQYF. The CDR3 nucleotides are TGTGCCAGCAGTGACCCCCCGGAGGGCGAAGGCGAGCAGTACTTC.